This TCR beta chain originates from a study of control samples from healthy donors and cancer patients. TCRdb's table, derived via immunoSEQ multiplex PCR, lists solely in-frame clones and lacks some. The table includes 95,000 to 120,000 clones, approximately 84% detected once. This clone has a single count. The CDR3 sequence is 13 residues long. Germline assignment: CDR1 SGHDT and CDR2 YYEEEE. V lost 1 base to trimming and J lost 8 bases, with 10 bases between them. Sequences were obtained from blood. This TCR came from a man younger than 35 in good health. V and J are TRBV5-6 and TRBJ1-3; no definite D call. CDR3 bases: TGTGCCAGCAGCTTGTCAGGTGTGGACACCATATATTTT. Translation gives CASSLSGVDTIYF.